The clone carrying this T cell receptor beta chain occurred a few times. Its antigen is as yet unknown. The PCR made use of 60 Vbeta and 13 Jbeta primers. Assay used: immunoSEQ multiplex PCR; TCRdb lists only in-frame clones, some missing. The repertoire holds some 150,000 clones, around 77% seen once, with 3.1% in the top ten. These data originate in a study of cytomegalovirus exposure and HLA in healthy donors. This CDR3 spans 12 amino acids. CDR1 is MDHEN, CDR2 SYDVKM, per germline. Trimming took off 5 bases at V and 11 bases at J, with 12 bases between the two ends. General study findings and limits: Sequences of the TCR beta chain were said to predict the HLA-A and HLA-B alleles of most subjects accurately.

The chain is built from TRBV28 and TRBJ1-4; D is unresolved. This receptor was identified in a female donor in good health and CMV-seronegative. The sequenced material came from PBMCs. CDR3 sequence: CASSEKTGKLFF. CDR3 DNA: TGTGCCAGCAGTGAAAAAACTGGTAAACTGTTTTTT. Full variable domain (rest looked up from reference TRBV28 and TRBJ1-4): DVKVTQSSRYLVKRTGEKVFLECVQDMDHENMFWYRQDPGLGLRLIYFSYDVKMKEKGDIPEGYSVSREKKERFSLILESASTNQTSMYLCASSEKTGKLFFGSGTQLSVL.